This T cell receptor (beta chain) is from a study of blood T cell repertoires in COVID-19. Trimming cost V 4 bases and J 5 bases; bases outside gene matches: 6. Germline CDR1 is SNHLY and CDR2 is FYNNEI. The CDR3 contains 15 residues. The assay was immunoSEQ multiplex PCR, and TCRdb's table has in-frame clones only and misses some. The data contain about 480,000 clones, roughly 87% of them singletons. V usage is TRBV2 and J usage is TRBJ2-7; 12 bases map to TRBD2. The TCR originated in a man younger than 35 with COVID-19, enrolled during active disease. Sequenced: peripheral blood. Here the CDR3 reads CASSASSGGEDEQYF. As DNA, the CDR3 is TGTGCCAGCAGTGCCTCTAGCGGGGGGGAGGACGAGCAGTACTTC.